This passage covers 24 T cell receptor beta chains from one sample sequenced in a study of blood T cells in healthy people across ages. A sample-barcoded 5' primer and a J-beta primer mix were used in a second PCR of roughly 7 to 11 cycles. TCRdb re-analysed the 5' RACE reads in MiXCR, keeping a single row per CDR3 protein. The sample carries roughly 1,500,000 distinct CDR3 sequences, approximately 32% recorded once. Sequenced: blood. The receptors were gathered from a woman in her 30s in good health.

This clonotype was observed a few times. This chain links TRBV20-1 with TRBJ1-1; TRBD1 might be the D (5 bases). The V and J ends lost 2 bases and 3 bases respectively, with 13 bases between them. This CDR3 is built from 14 residues. Germline CDR1 and CDR2: DFQATT and SNEGSKA (reference sequence). CDR3 DNA sequence: TGCAGTGCTAGACAGGGCGAAAGTGACACTGAAGCTTTCTTT. It yields the protein CSARQGESDTEAFF.

The gene calls are TRBV24-1 and TRBJ2-1; D tentatively fits TRBD1 or TRBD2 (5 bases each). V lost 7 bases and J 6 bases, leaving 21 bases between the germline ends. This CDR3 comprises 16 residues. Germline assignment: CDR1 KGHDR and CDR2 SFDVKD. As DNA, the CDR3 is TGTGCCACCAGCGCCTGGGGGACGGGGCTGGCCAATGAGCAGTTCTTC. Protein: CATSAWGTGLANEQFF.

This clonotype occurred many times. This chain links TRBV29-1 with TRBJ2-7; 8 positions agree with TRBD1. Trimming cost V 3 bases and J 7 bases; bases outside gene matches: 14. Germline V gene data show CDR1 as SQVTM and CDR2 as ANQGSEA. This CDR3 is built from 15 residues. CDR3 region: CSVEIPDRVRGEQYF. Here the CDR3 DNA reads TGCAGCGTTGAGATTCCGGACAGGGTCAGAGGGGAGCAGTACTTC.

Details on this clonotype: Germline and junction disagree at one end, which may indicate a read error. This chain joins TRBV28 and TRBJ2-7; TRBD2 agrees at 7 bases. This CDR3 has 14 residues. Germline V gene data show CDR1 as MDHEN and CDR2 as SYDVKM. The CDR3 loop reads CASSFNSREGERYF. CDR3 DNA sequence: TGTGCCAGCAGTTTTAATTCCAGGGAGGGAGAGCGGTACTTC. The whole variable domain, filled in from reference TRBV28 and TRBJ2-7, reads DVKVTQSSRYLVKRTGEKVFLECVQDMDHENMFWYRQDPGLGLRLIYFSYDVKMKEKGDIPEGYSVSREKKERFSLILESASTNQTSMYLCASSFNSREGERYFGPGTRLTVT.

The V gene is TRBV3-1, the J gene TRBJ2-2; D may be TRBD1 (6 bases). Germline V CDR1 and CDR2: LGHDT, YNNKEL (reference sequence). With 2 bases removed from V and 7 bases from J, the gap between germline ends came to 14 bases. The CDR3 sequence is 15 residues long. CDR3 DNA: TGTGCCAGCAGCCAATCAACAGGGTCTGGCGGGGAGCTGTTTTTT. Encoded protein: CASSQSTGSGGELFF.

This sequence joins TRBV27 and TRBJ2-6; D not resolved. This CDR3 has 16 residues. V lost 6 bases, J lost 4 bases, and 16 bases lay in between. Germline lookup yields CDR1 MNHEY and CDR2 SMNVEV (reference sequence). CDR3 in DNA: TGTGCCAGCAGGACGGGTCCCTGGGCCGGGGCCAACGTCCTGACTTTC. Its protein is CASRTGPWAGANVLTF.

This clonotype was detected only a few times. The V call is TRBV7-8, the J call TRBJ2-4; D not resolved. Trimming stripped 4 bases from V and 0 bases from J, with 10 bases between. This CDR3 has 15 amino acids. Germline V CDR1 and CDR2: SGHVS, FQNEAQ. The CDR3 loop is CASSSNSVAKNIQYF. The CDR3 DNA reads as TGTGCCAGCAGCTCGAACAGCGTAGCCAAAAACATTCAGTACTTC.

As regards this clonotype: Germline and junction disagree at one end, which may indicate a read error. V is TRBV6-5 and J is TRBJ2-5; 14 bases line up with TRBD2. The CDR3 consists of 18 residues. Per the germline V gene, CDR1 is MNHEY and CDR2 is SVGAGI. CDR3 bases: TGTGTCAGCAGTCTATTCGGACTAGCGGGAGGCCCCCGAGAGACCCAGTACTTC. Its translation is CVSSLFGLAGGPRETQYF.

This chain uses TRBV21-1 with TRBJ2-3; no DNA check was done on the table's D call, TRBD1. TRBV21-1 counts as a pseudogene. This CDR3 is built from 11 residues. The CDR3 DNA reads as TGTGCCAGCTTACGCCCGGCGGGCGCAGTATTT. Translated: CASLRPAGAVF.

The chain couples TRBV6-5 to TRBJ2-7; no clear D gene. The germline gives CDR1 MNHEY, CDR2 SVGAGI. This CDR3 is built from 13 residues. The V and J ends lost 7 bases and 1 base respectively, with 11 bases between them. CDR3 sequence reads: CASTNSLSYEQYF. For the CDR3, the DNA is TGTGCCAGCACTAACAGTCTGTCCTACGAGCAGTACTTC.

The V call is TRBV15, the J call TRBJ2-1; D unclear. Trimming cost V 8 bases and J 8 bases, with 16 bases left between them. Germline CDR1 is LNHNV and CDR2 is YYDKDF (reference sequence). This CDR3 is built from 13 residues. CDR3 sequence: CATGRSPRDEQFF. The CDR3 nucleotides are TGTGCCACCGGGCGGAGCCCGCGCGATGAGCAGTTCTTC.

Many counts were recorded for this clonotype. The chain carries TRBV4-2 and TRBJ2-1; D is perhaps TRBD1 (7 bases). The CDR3 has 14 amino acids. Trimming removed 4 bases from V and 10 bases from J, with 17 bases in between. Germline CDR1 and CDR2: LGHNA and YNFKEQ. The CDR3 spells CASSLPQGGMEQFF. The CDR3, as DNA: TGTGCCAGCAGCCTCCCCCAGGGGGGAATGGAGCAGTTCTTC.

Here the CDR3 reads CASSASGLLGRETQYF. The DNA for the CDR3 is TGTGCCAGCAGCGCCTCGGGACTCCTAGGAAGAGAGACCCAGTACTTC. The chain joins TRBV9 to TRBJ2-5; perhaps TRBD2 as D (6 bases). The CDR3 loop spans 16 amino acids. Germline V CDR1 and CDR2: SGDLS, YYNGEE. The ends were cut back, 3 bases at V and 4 bases at J, with 19 bases in the middle.

The chain couples TRBV10-3 to TRBJ2-5, with 8 bases identical to TRBD1. Per germline, CDR1 ENHRY and CDR2 SYGVKD. This CDR3 region has 14 residues. With V trimmed by 6 bases and J by 5 bases, 8 bases remained unmatched. Here the CDR3 reads CAIRGGRGPETQYF. The DNA for the CDR3 is TGTGCCATCAGGGGGGGCAGGGGGCCGGAGACCCAGTACTTC.

The chain recombines TRBV4-1 with TRBJ2-7, with D possibly matching TRBD1 (6 bases). V shed 4 bases and J shed 0 bases, with 13 bases lying between them. CDR1 MGHRA and CDR2 YSYEKL come from the germline V gene. This CDR3 has 15 amino acids. CDR3 sequence: CASSRIRDNSYEQYF. DNA for the CDR3: TGCGCCAGCAGCCGGATCCGGGACAACTCCTACGAGCAGTACTTC.

Of note for this clonotype: Germline is not matched at one junction end, which may reflect a read error. This chain uses TRBV7-9 with TRBJ1-2; possible D gene TRBD1, 5 bases. In germline, CDR1 is SEHNR, CDR2 FQNEAQ (reference sequence). CDR3 size: 13 residues. The CDR3 DNA sequence: TGTGTCAGCAGCCGCGAGACAGATTCGGGCTACACCTTC. Translated: CVSSRETDSGYTF.

The J gene is TRBJ2-7, the V gene TRBV20-1; no definite D call. The CDR3 has 12 amino acids. V gave up 8 bases and J gave up 3 bases, with 14 bases separating them. Looked up from germline, CDR1 is DFQATT and CDR2 is SNEGSKA (reference sequence). CDR3 region: CSPSSLYYEQYF. The DNA of the CDR3 is TGCAGTCCTTCTTCGCTCTACTACGAGCAGTACTTC.

The chain carries TRBV20-1 and TRBJ1-4; the match to TRBD1 covers 7 bases. Trimming took 2 bases from V and 1 from J; bases not matched to a gene: 10. This CDR3 is 17 amino acids long. Germline lookup yields CDR1 DFQATT and CDR2 SNEGSKA (reference sequence). CDR3: CSARRDSWTLTNEKLFF. DNA for the CDR3: TGCAGTGCTAGACGGGACAGTTGGACTTTAACTAATGAAAAACTGTTTTTT.

This clonotype was detected a few times. This chain joins TRBV4-2 and TRBJ2-7; TRBD2 aligns across 7 bases. Germline assignment: CDR1 LGHNA and CDR2 YNFKEQ. V lost 0 bases to trimming and J lost 2 bases; unmatched junction nucleotides: 10. This CDR3 comprises 17 residues. The CDR3 reads CASSQDNSVTSTYEQYF. As DNA, the CDR3 is TGTGCCAGCAGCCAAGATAATTCCGTGACTAGCACCTACGAGCAGTACTTC.

This clonotype was recorded once. This chain links TRBV20-1 with TRBJ2-1; no definite D call. V lost 0 bases, J lost 5 bases, and 8 bases lay in between. This CDR3 region has 13 residues. Germline V CDR1 and CDR2: DFQATT, SNEGSKA (reference sequence). In nucleotides, the CDR3 is TGCAGTGCTAGAGATCGGGCTGACAATGAGCAGTTCTTC. As protein: CSARDRADNEQFF.

The chain carries TRBV9 and TRBJ2-4; D is perhaps TRBD1 (6 bases). Trimming pared 4 bases from V and 0 bases from J, leaving 14 bases between. The CDR3 has 16 amino acids. Per germline, CDR1 SGDLS and CDR2 YYNGEE. For the CDR3, the DNA is TGTGCCAGCAGCCCTCCGGGACAAACAGCCAAAAACATTCAGTACTTC. Amino acids: CASSPPGQTAKNIQYF.

This clonotype appeared a few times. This rearrangement joins TRBV27 to TRBJ2-1, with D possibly being TRBD1 (6 bases). Germline assignment: CDR1 MNHEY and CDR2 SMNVEV (reference sequence). The V gene lost 4 bases and the J gene lost 7 bases, with 23 bases spanning the gap. This CDR3 has 17 amino acids. The CDR3 is CASSSHSGHLERNEQFF. The CDR3 nucleotides are TGTGCCAGCAGTTCCCATTCGGGACACTTGGAAAGGAATGAGCAGTTCTTC.

V is TRBV29-1 and J is TRBJ1-1; D is unresolved. The CDR3 has 13 residues. V was cut by 4 bases and J by 0 bases, with 9 bases left in between. Germline CDR1 and CDR2: SQVTM and ANQGSEA. The CDR3 DNA sequence: TGCAGCGTTGTGCGGGTCATGAACACTGAAGCTTTCTTT. This sequence encodes CSVVRVMNTEAFF.

The count of this clonotype is one. This chain uses TRBV12-3 or TRBV12-4 with TRBJ2-5; D is possibly TRBD1 or TRBD2 (6 bases each). The V and J ends lost 0 bases and 3 bases respectively, with 14 bases between them. CDR3 length equals 16 residues. The chain's CDR3 is CASSLAGGHQKETQYF. The CDR3 nucleotides read TGTGCCAGCAGTTTAGCGGGGGGACACCAGAAAGAGACCCAGTACTTC.